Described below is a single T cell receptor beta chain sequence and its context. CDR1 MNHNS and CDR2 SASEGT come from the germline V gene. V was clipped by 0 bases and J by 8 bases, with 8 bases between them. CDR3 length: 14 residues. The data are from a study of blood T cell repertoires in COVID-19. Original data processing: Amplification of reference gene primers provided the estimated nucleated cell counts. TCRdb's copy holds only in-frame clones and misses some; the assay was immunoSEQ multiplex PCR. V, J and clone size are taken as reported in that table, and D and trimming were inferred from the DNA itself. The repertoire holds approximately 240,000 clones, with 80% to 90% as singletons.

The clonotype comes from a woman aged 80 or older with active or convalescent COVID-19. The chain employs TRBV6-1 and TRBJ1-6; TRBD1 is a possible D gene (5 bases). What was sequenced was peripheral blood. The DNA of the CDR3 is TGTGCCAGCAGTGAAGCCGCAGGGTATTCACCCCTCCACTTT. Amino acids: CASSEAAGYSPLHF.